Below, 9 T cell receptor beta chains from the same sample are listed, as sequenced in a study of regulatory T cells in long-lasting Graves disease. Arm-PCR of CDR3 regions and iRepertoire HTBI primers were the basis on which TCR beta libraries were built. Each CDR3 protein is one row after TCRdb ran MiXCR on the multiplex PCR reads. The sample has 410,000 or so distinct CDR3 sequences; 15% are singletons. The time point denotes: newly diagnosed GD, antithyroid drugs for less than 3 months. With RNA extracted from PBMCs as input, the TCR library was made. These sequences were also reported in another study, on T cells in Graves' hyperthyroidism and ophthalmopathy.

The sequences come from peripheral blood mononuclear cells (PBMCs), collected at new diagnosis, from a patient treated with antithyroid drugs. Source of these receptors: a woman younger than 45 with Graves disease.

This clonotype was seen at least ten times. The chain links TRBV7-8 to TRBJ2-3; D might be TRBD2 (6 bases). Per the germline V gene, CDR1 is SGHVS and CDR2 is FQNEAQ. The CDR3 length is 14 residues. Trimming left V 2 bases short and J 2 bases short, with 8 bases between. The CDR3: CASSLRGNTDTQYF. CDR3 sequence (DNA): TGTGCCAGCAGCTTACGGGGGAACACAGATACGCAGTATTTT.

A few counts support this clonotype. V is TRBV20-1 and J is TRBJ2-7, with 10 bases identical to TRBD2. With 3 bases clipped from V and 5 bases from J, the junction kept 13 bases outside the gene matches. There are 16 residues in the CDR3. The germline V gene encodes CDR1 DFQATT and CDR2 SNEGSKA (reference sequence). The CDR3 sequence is CSASGEESSGSDEQYF. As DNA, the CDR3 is TGCAGTGCTAGCGGGGAGGAGTCTAGCGGGAGTGACGAGCAGTACTTC.

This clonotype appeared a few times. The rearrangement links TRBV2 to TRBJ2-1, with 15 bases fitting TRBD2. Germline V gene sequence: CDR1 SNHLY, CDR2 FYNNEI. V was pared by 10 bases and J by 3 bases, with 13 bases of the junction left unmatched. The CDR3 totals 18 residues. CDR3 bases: TGTGCCACTGGGACTAGCGGGAGGAGTAGATTCCACTACAATGAGCAGTTCTTC. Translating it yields CATGTSGRSRFHYNEQFF. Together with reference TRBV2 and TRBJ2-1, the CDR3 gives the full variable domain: EPEVTQTPSHQVTQMGQEVILRCVPISNHLYFYWYRQILGQKVEFLVSFYNNEISEKSEIFDDQFSVERPDGSNFTLKIRSTKLEDSAMYFCATGTSGRSRFHYNEQFFGPGTRLTVL.

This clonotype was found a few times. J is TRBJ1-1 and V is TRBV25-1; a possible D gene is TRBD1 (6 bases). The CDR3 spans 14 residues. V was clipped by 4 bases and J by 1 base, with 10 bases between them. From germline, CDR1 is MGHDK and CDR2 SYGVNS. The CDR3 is CASSGTGRNTEAFF. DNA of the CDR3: TGTGCCAGCAGTGGAACAGGGAGGAACACTGAAGCTTTCTTT. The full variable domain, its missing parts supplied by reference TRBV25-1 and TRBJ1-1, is EADIYQTPRYLVIGTGKKITLECSQTMGHDKMYWYQQDPGMELHLIHYSYGVNSTEKGDLSSESTVSRIRTEHFPLTLESARPSHTSQYLCASSGTGRNTEAFFGQGTRLTVV.

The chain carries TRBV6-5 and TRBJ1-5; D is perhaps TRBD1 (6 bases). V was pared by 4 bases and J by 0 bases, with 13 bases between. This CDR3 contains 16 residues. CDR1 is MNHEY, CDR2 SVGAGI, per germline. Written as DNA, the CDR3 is TGTGCCAGCAGTTTAAGGGGGGGCAATAGCAATCAGCCCCAGCATTTT. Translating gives CASSLRGGNSNQPQHF.

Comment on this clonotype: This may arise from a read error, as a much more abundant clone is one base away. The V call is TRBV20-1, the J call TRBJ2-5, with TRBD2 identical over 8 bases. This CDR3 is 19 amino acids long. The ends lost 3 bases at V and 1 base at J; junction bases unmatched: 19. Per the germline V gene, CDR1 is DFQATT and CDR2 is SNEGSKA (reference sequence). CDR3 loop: CSASFMASGRHTLQETQYF. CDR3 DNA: TGCAGTGCTAGTTTCATGGCTAGCGGGCGTCACACCCTCCAAGAGACCCAGTACTTC.

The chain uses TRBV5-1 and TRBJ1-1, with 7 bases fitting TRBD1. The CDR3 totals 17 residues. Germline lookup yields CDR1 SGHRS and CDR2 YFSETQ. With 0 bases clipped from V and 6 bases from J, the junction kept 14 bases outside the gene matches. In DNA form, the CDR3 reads TGCGCCAGCAGCTTGGATCTACCACAGGGGATGAGGGCTGAAGCTTTCTTT. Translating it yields CASSLDLPQGMRAEAFF.

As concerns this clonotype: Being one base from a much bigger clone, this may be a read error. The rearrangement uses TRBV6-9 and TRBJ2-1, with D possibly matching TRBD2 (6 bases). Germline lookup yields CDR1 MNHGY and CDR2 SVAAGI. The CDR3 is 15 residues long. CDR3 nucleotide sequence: TGTGCCAACAGTTACGGGGGAGTGGGAGGCAATGAGCAGTTCTTC. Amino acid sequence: CANSYGGVGGNEQFF.

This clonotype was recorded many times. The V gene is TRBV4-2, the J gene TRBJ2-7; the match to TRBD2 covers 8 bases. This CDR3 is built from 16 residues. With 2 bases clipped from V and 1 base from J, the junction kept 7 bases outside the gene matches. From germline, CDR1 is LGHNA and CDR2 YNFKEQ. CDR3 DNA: TGTGCCAGCAGCCAAACCACTAGCGGACGTTCCTACGAGCAGTACTTC. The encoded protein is CASSQTTSGRSYEQYF.